This is a list of T cell receptor beta chains from one sample in a study of blood T cell repertoires in COVID-19. Profiled with immunoSEQ multiplex PCR; TCRdb holds only in-frame clones, not every one. The table shows 230,000 or so clones, with less than 90% occurring only once. Sequencing input: peripheral blood. The source is a man aged 25-40 years with active or convalescent COVID-19. Both conserved end residues are part of each CDR3. Fields, in order: CDR3 protein, J gene, V gene.

CDR3 protein: CAWSLGASPYF
J gene: TRBJ2-3
V gene: TRBV30

CDR3 protein: CATHRLYEQYF
J gene: TRBJ2-7
V gene: TRBV24-1

CDR3 protein: CASSQGLAGAEQYF
J gene: TRBJ2-7
V gene: TRBV4-2

CDR3 protein: CASSRRGPGADTQYF
J gene: TRBJ2-3
V gene: TRBV13

CDR3 protein: CASSQGGGGRYEQYF
J gene: TRBJ2-7
V gene: TRBV3-1/TRBV3-2

CDR3 protein: CASSFFGDWGETQYF
J gene: TRBJ2-5
V gene: TRBV5-1

CDR3 protein: CASSLILAEETQYF
J gene: TRBJ2-5
V gene: TRBV5-1

CDR3 protein: CASSDQPTSTDTQYF
J gene: TRBJ2-3
V gene: TRBV6-1

CDR3 protein: CASSRSETTDTQYF
J gene: TRBJ2-3
V gene: TRBV6-6

CDR3 protein: CASSLALQGGSPLHF
J gene: TRBJ1-6
V gene: TRBV7-9

CDR3 protein: CASSLSPANYGYTF
J gene: TRBJ1-2
V gene: TRBV5-1

CDR3 protein: CASSQLQGSSGYTF
J gene: TRBJ1-2
V gene: TRBV3-1/TRBV3-2

CDR3 protein: CASSIEGTSGRAGSRDTQYF
J gene: TRBJ2-3
V gene: TRBV19

CDR3 protein: CASSLDNNSPLHF
J gene: TRBJ1-6
V gene: TRBV5-1

CDR3 protein: CASSFRQASSYNEQFF
J gene: TRBJ2-1
V gene: TRBV5-1

CDR3 protein: CASSRTSGAVKETQYF
J gene: TRBJ2-5
V gene: TRBV19

CDR3 protein: CASSLGLGRALGTEFF
J gene: TRBJ2-1
V gene: TRBV5-1

CDR3 protein: CASDGGFNEKLFF
J gene: TRBJ1-4
V gene: TRBV28

CDR3 protein: CASSQNPFPPLHF
J gene: TRBJ1-6
V gene: TRBV14

CDR3 protein: CATKRTGGEDTQYF
J gene: TRBJ2-3
V gene: TRBV10-3

CDR3 protein: CASSPGGERGDTQYF
J gene: TRBJ2-3
V gene: TRBV11-3

CDR3 protein: CASSLQGATSTDTQYF
J gene: TRBJ2-3
V gene: TRBV12-5

CDR3 protein: CASSKLADGTGELFF
J gene: TRBJ2-2
V gene: TRBV5-4

CDR3 protein: CSVEGQVGQGYEKLFF
J gene: TRBJ1-4
V gene: TRBV29-1

CDR3 protein: CASSQTGNTEAFF
J gene: TRBJ1-1
V gene: TRBV7-3

CDR3 protein: CASSPSDRGLLETQYF
J gene: TRBJ2-5
V gene: TRBV9

CDR3 protein: CTSSQDPRNPTTSGQGIGVYGYTF
J gene: TRBJ1-2
V gene: TRBV1

CDR3 protein: CASSQGLAGNNEQFF
J gene: TRBJ2-1
V gene: TRBV14

CDR3 protein: CASSPIGTDGSEQYF
J gene: TRBJ2-7
V gene: TRBV9